This T cell receptor (beta chain) was documented in a study of cytomegalovirus exposure and HLA in healthy donors. Study as a whole: Among about 179 million T cells, an earlier analysis found 120 million or so unique TCR beta sequences. Genotyping showed around 80% of a few hundred donors falling in the Caucasian-associated ancestry cluster. Study-wide points: Reports showed the classifier diagnosing cytomegalovirus status with high specificity and sensitivity.

It was with 60 Vbeta and 13 Jbeta primers that the PCR ran. Source study methods: A later analysis tallied about 80 million unique TCR beta chains, 10 million to 12 million of them shared. Generated by immunoSEQ multiplex PCR, the TCRdb table keeps only in-frame clones and is missing some. V and J calls and clone size are copied from that table; D and trimming were computed from the DNA. The sample includes about 63,000 clones, about 76% of them seen just once. Worth noting for this clone: Its antigen remains unidentified.

There are 14 residues in the CDR3. Germline lookup yields CDR1 SGDLS and CDR2 YYNGEE. V lost 4 bases and J lost 4, with 14 bases in between. The chain employs TRBV9 and TRBJ2-5; D gene unclear. Sequences were obtained from PBMCs. The sequence was collected from a man in his fifties in good health and CMV-seronegative. In DNA, the CDR3 is TGTGCCAGCAGCACCCCCGTGGAGCCAGAGACCCAGTACTTC. Translating gives CASSTPVEPETQYF.